The 13 T cell receptor beta chains presented below share a single source sample, sequenced in a study of STAT3 mutations in large granular lymphocyte leukemia. These receptors' targets are unknown. Study conclusions and caveats: Every T-LGLL patient had at least one immunodominant TCRbeta clonotype.

Clones were read by immunoSEQ multiplex PCR, and TCRdb kept only the in-frame ones, dropping some. This table holds roughly 2,500 clones, over 65% found once. Sequenced sample: peripheral blood mononuclear cells. The source is a man aged 60 to 69 with T-cell large granular lymphocyte leukemia. Some clones in this sample may be carry-over from other donors' samples.

The DNA for the CDR3 is TGTGCCAGCAGTTACTCTACAGACAACTACGAGCAGTACTTC. It yields the protein CASSYSTDNYEQYF. The chain joins TRBV6-6 to TRBJ2-7; D is undetermined. The CDR3 covers 14 residues. Trimming cost V 0 bases and J 3 bases, with 9 bases left between them. The germline V gene encodes CDR1 MNHNY and CDR2 SVGAGI (reference sequence).

This clone was picked up a small number of times. The chain uses TRBV11-3 and TRBJ1-2; D gene unclear. Germline loops: CDR1 SGHNT, CDR2 YENEEA. The CDR3 spans 13 residues. The V end was cut by 5 bases, the J end by 7 bases, with 14 bases between. The CDR3 is CASSQSQDGGYTF. The CDR3 DNA reads TGTGCCAGCAGCCAATCCCAGGACGGTGGCTACACCTTC.

A few counts support this clone. The rearrangement uses TRBV18 and TRBJ1-2; no reliable D call. The germline gives CDR1 KGHSH, CDR2 LQKENI. The germline V and J ends were trimmed by 3 bases and 7 bases, with 12 bases remaining between them. The CDR3 is made up of 13 amino acids. The CDR3 region has the DNA TGTGCCAGCTCACCCGAGGGCGCCGGTGGCTACACCTTC. Protein product: CASSPEGAGGYTF.

The chain combines TRBV30 with TRBJ1-2, with TRBD1 as a possible D gene (5 bases). V lost 4 bases, J lost 9 bases, and 18 bases lay in between. Germline CDR1 and CDR2: GTSNPN and SVGIG (reference sequence). CDR3 length: 13 amino acids. The CDR3 sequence is CAWTDGAGYSYTF. The CDR3 DNA reads as TGTGCCTGGACCGACGGGGCAGGGTATAGCTACACCTTC.

V and J are TRBV5-6 and TRBJ2-1; the match to TRBD1 covers 10 bases. The CDR3 runs to 16 residues. V shed 0 bases, J shed 7 bases, and the junction held 7 bases outside the gene matches. Germline CDR1 SGHDT, CDR2 YYEEEE. The CDR3: CASSLDGTGDRNEQFF. DNA for the CDR3: TGTGCCAGCAGCTTGGATGGGACAGGGGACCGTAATGAGCAGTTCTTC. Supplemented by reference TRBV5-6 and TRBJ2-1, the full variable domain reads DAGVTQSPTHLIKTRGQQVTLRCSPKSGHDTVSWYQQALGQGPQFIFQYYEEEERQRGNFPDRFSGHQFPNYSSELNVNALLLGDSALYLCASSLDGTGDRNEQFFGPGTRLTVL.

The chain recombines TRBV5-5 with TRBJ2-1, with D perhaps assigned TRBD1 or TRBD2 (5 bases each). Trimming pared 3 bases from V and 5 bases from J, leaving 15 bases between. From germline, CDR1 is SGHKS and CDR2 YYEKEE (reference sequence). The CDR3 covers 15 residues. The CDR3 coding sequence is TGTGCCAGCAGCTGGACCCCTTCGGGGCACAATGAGCAGTTCTTC. Protein sequence: CASSWTPSGHNEQFF. Looking up the rest from reference TRBV5-5 and TRBJ2-1 gives the full variable domain: DAGVTQSPTHLIKTRGQQVTLRCSPISGHKSVSWYQQVLGQGPQFIFQYYEKEERGRGNFPDRFSARQFPNYSSELNVNALLLGDSALYLCASSWTPSGHNEQFFGPGTRLTVL.

This clone was seen just once. The chain employs TRBV5-1 and TRBJ1-6, with D uncertain. The CDR3 runs 16 residues. Trimming left V 1 base short and J 0 bases short, with 8 bases between. Per the germline V gene, CDR1 is SGHRS and CDR2 is YFSETQ. As DNA, the CDR3 is TGCGCCAGCAGCTTGTACATCAACTCCTATAATTCACCCCTCCACTTT. Encoded protein: CASSLYINSYNSPLHF.

This clone was observed a few times. The rearrangement uses TRBV14 and TRBJ2-5; no reliable D call. The CDR3 length is 12 residues. V gave up 1 base and J gave up 5 bases, with 5 bases separating them. Germline V gene data show CDR1 as SGHDN and CDR2 as FVKESK. CDR3 sequence (DNA): TGTGCCAGCAGCCAAGTTTTGGAGACCCAGTACTTC. Its translation: CASSQVLETQYF.

This clone has more than one count but fewer than ten. The chain joins TRBV5-4 to TRBJ1-6; D ambiguous. Germline CDR1 SGHNT, CDR2 YYREEE (reference sequence). CDR3 length equals 14 residues. V was clipped by 3 bases and J by 5 bases, with 9 bases between them. CDR3: CASSSGVDNSPLHF. The CDR3 nucleotides are TGTGCCAGCAGCTCCGGGGTCGATAATTCACCCCTCCACTTT.

V usage is TRBV30 and J usage is TRBJ1-1, with D perhaps TRBD1 (5 bases). Germline CDR1 and CDR2: GTSNPN and SVGIG (reference sequence). This CDR3 has 15 residues. Between the trimmed V and J ends, which lost 0 bases and 3 bases, there was a span of 14 bases. CDR3: CAWSVRRAWDTEAFF. The CDR3 bases are TGTGCCTGGAGTGTACGCAGGGCCTGGGACACTGAAGCTTTCTTT.

CDR3 region: CALGVPYEQYV. The CDR3 nucleotides are TGTGCCTTAGGAGTCCCCTACGAGCAGTACGTC. This chain uses TRBV30 with TRBJ2-7; unclear D gene. The V gene's germline CDR1 is GTSNPN and CDR2 SVGIG (reference sequence). The CDR3 loop spans 11 amino acids. V dropped 7 bases and J dropped 2 bases, with 9 bases sitting between them.

CDR3 sequence (DNA): TGCGCCAGCAGCCAAGTGACAGGGGGTGGGAATGAGCAGTTCTTC. This gives the protein CASSQVTGGGNEQFF. The rearrangement uses TRBV5-1 and TRBJ2-1; the match to TRBD1 covers 9 bases. This CDR3 comprises 15 residues. Germline CDR1 is SGHRS and CDR2 is YFSETQ. The trim removed 4 bases at V and 7 bases at J, leaving 9 bases unmatched.

The chain links TRBV6-5 to TRBJ1-1; 8 nucleotides agree with TRBD1. This CDR3 is built from 16 residues. Trimming removed 3 bases from V and 0 bases from J; junction bases left unmatched: 6. CDR1 MNHEY and CDR2 SVGAGI come from the germline V gene. In DNA form, the CDR3 reads TGTGCCAGCAGTTATCGGACAGGGAGTATGAACACTGAAGCTTTCTTT. Its protein is CASSYRTGSMNTEAFF.